Shown below are 4 T cell receptor beta chains from a single sample sequenced in a study of shared clonotypes between healthy human individuals. The assay was immunoSEQ multiplex PCR, and TCRdb's table has in-frame clones only and misses some. The sample contains around 940,000 clones, more than 75% of which appear only once. Source material: memory CD4+ T cells sorted from blood. As for subset: CD45RA-negative fraction. The receptors shown here come from a man in his late teens or twenties in good health.

The chain links TRBV4-3 to TRBJ2-3, with D tentatively TRBD2 (6 bases). V was shortened by 0 bases and J by 2 bases, with 12 bases between the two germline ends. Germline V gives CDR1 LGHNA, CDR2 YSLEER. The CDR3 length is 16 residues. CDR3 bases: TGCGCCAGCAGCCAAGATCACACTAGCCCCACAGATACGCAGTATTTT. Protein sequence: CASSQDHTSPTDTQYF.

Regarding this clone: Within the sample, other DNA sequences also encode this same CDR3. This chain connects TRBV6-5 to TRBJ1-1; maybe TRBD1 (5 bases). From germline, CDR1 is MNHEY and CDR2 SVGAGI. This CDR3 spans 15 amino acids. Trimming left V 5 bases short and J 1 base short, with 14 bases between. The CDR3 spells CASSRTGTGNTEAFF. In DNA, the CDR3 is TGTGCCAGCAGTCGAACCGGGACGGGGAACACTGAAGCTTTCTTT.

With regard to this clone: This same CDR3 is encoded by further DNA sequences in the sample. The gene calls are TRBV18 and TRBJ2-7; D might be TRBD2 (5 bases). The V gene lost 3 bases and the J gene lost 2 bases, with 11 bases spanning the gap. The germline V gene encodes CDR1 KGHSH and CDR2 LQKENI. There are 14 residues in the CDR3. In DNA form, the CDR3 reads TGTGCCAGCTCACCCCGGACGGGGACCTACGAGCAGTACTTC. Residues: CASSPRTGTYEQYF.

This clone was recorded a few times. The chain employs TRBV6-1 and TRBJ2-1; 7 bases are shared with TRBD2. Germline-derived CDR1 and CDR2 are MNHNS and SASEGT. Unmatched junction bases numbered 7, after V lost 4 bases and J lost 4 bases. The CDR3 extends over 15 amino acids. The CDR3 is CASSVSLAVYNEQFF. Written as DNA, the CDR3 is TGTGCCAGCAGTGTGAGTCTAGCGGTTTACAATGAGCAGTTCTTC.